This is a list of T cell receptor beta chains from one sample in a study of T cells after yellow fever vaccination. TCRdb ran MiXCR on the 5' RACE reads and lists one entry per CDR3 protein. The sample has 100,000 to 150,000 distinct CDR3 sequences, more than 7.5% seen once. Here the sequenced sample was CD8+ T cells sorted from PBMCs, taken on the day of the yellow fever booster vaccination. All receptors derive from a man younger than 35 who received the YFV17D yellow fever vaccine. CDR3s include the opening cysteine and the closing phenylalanine or tryptophan. The order of the fields is J gene, D gene, V gene, clone size, CDR3 protein, CDR3 DNA. A D gene is named only where the DNA matches it firmly. The size of a clone is reported for some rows only, either as once, few or many, or as a class for expanded clones.

J: TRBJ1-1; D: NA; V: TRBV4-1; size: NA; CDR3: CASSLRILANTEAFF; DNA: TGCGCCAGCAGCTTACGGATATTGGCGAACACTGAAGCTTTCTTT
J: TRBJ2-1; D: TRBD2; V: TRBV9; size: NA; CDR3: CASSTGSGGVVF; DNA: TGTGCCAGCAGCACGGGGTCTGGGGGGGTCGTCTTC
J: TRBJ1-2; D: NA; V: TRBV12-3/TRBV12-4; size: NA; CDR3: CASRGLSYGQEIPYGYTF; DNA: TGTGCCAGCAGAGGCCTCTCTTACGGGCAGGAGATACCCTATGGCTACACCTTC
J: TRBJ2-1; D: TRBD2; V: TRBV6-6; size: many; CDR3: CASTATGGSYNEQFF; DNA: TGTGCCAGCACCGCAACGGGGGGCTCCTACAATGAGCAGTTCTTC
J: TRBJ2-7; D: TRBD1; V: TRBV4-1; size: few; CDR3: CASSQAGGDEQYF; DNA: TGCGCCAGCAGCCAAGCAGGGGGCGACGAGCAGTACTTC
J: TRBJ2-3; D: TRBD2; V: TRBV4-1; size: few; CDR3: CASSQEPAGEPDTQYF; DNA: TGCGCCAGCAGCCAAGAACCAGCGGGGGAACCAGATACGCAGTATTTT
J: TRBJ2-2; D: NA; V: TRBV12-3/TRBV12-4; size: NA; CDR3: CASTPDSTGELFF; DNA: TGTGCCAGCACCCCGGACTCCACCGGGGAGCTGTTTTTT
J: TRBJ2-3; D: TRBD2; V: TRBV4-1; size: many; CDR3: CASSQETSGGVTDTQYF; DNA: TGCGCCAGCAGCCAAGAGACTAGCGGGGGGGTTACAGATACGCAGTATTTT
J: TRBJ1-2; D: NA; V: TRBV12-3/TRBV12-4; size: few; CDR3: CASTWEGANYGYTF; DNA: TGTGCCAGCACCTGGGAGGGGGCTAACTATGGCTACACCTTC
J: TRBJ1-1; D: NA; V: TRBV5-1; size: NA; CDR3: CASSLVPQSGTEAFF; DNA: TGCGCCAGCAGCTTGGTCCCCCAGTCGGGAACTGAAGCTTTCTTT
J: TRBJ2-3; D: TRBD2; V: TRBV7-9; size: many; CDR3: CASSLLRLAVSTDTQYF; DNA: TGTGCCAGCAGCTTGCTACGACTAGCCGTTAGCACAGATACGCAGTATTTT
J: TRBJ2-5; D: NA; V: TRBV12-5; size: NA; CDR3: CASGSSHTAGETQYF; DNA: TGTGCTAGTGGTTCTTCCCATACAGCGGGAGAGACCCAGTACTTC
J: TRBJ1-4; D: NA; V: TRBV4-3; size: few; CDR3: CASSQDLGLATNEKLFF; DNA: TGCGCCAGCAGCCAAGATCTGGGGCTAGCAACTAATGAAAAACTGTTTTTT
J: TRBJ2-3; D: TRBD2; V: TRBV12-3/TRBV12-4; size: NA; CDR3: CASRSLAGGKDTQYF; DNA: TGTGCCAGCAGATCCCTAGCGGGAGGGAAGGATACGCAGTATTTT
J: TRBJ1-5; D: NA; V: TRBV5-5; size: few; CDR3: CASSLGSMAASSNQPQHF; DNA: TGTGCCAGCAGCTTGGGCTCCATGGCCGCAAGTAGCAATCAGCCCCAGCATTTT
J: TRBJ1-5; D: NA; V: TRBV6-1; size: few; CDR3: CASSDMGGQPQHF; DNA: TGTGCCAGCAGTGACATGGGAGGACAGCCCCAGCATTTT
J: TRBJ2-3; D: NA; V: TRBV7-2; size: many; CDR3: CASNPWDSHTDTQYF; DNA: TGTGCCAGCAATCCGTGGGACTCCCACACAGATACGCAGTATTTT
J: TRBJ1-5; D: TRBD1; V: TRBV4-1; size: NA; CDR3: CASSQDHSGTGNQPQHF; DNA: TGCGCCAGCAGCCAAGATCATTCAGGGACAGGGAATCAGCCCCAGCATTTT
J: TRBJ2-2; D: NA; V: TRBV14; size: NA; CDR3: CASSQGPGRGRNTGELFF; DNA: TGTGCCAGCAGCCAAGGCCCCGGCAGGGGACGGAACACCGGGGAGCTGTTTTTT
J: TRBJ1-5; D: TRBD1; V: TRBV2; size: many; CDR3: CASSPGQGNQPQHF; DNA: TGTGCCAGCAGCCCAGGACAGGGCAATCAGCCCCAGCATTTT
J: TRBJ1-1; D: NA; V: TRBV2; size: NA; CDR3: CASGRLTENTEAFF; DNA: TGTGCCAGCGGGAGATTGACCGAGAACACTGAAGCTTTCTTT
J: TRBJ1-1; D: NA; V: TRBV20-1; size: NA; CDR3: CSARVGEEATEAFF; DNA: TGCAGTGCTAGAGTGGGGGAGGAGGCCACTGAAGCTTTCTTT
J: TRBJ1-1; D: NA; V: TRBV29-1; size: many; CDR3: CSVVGTEAFF; DNA: TGCAGCGTTGTGGGTACTGAAGCTTTCTTT
J: TRBJ2-5; D: TRBD1; V: TRBV7-2; size: many; CDR3: CASSSPSGQFGTQYF; DNA: TGTGCCAGCAGCTCGCCGTCGGGACAGTTTGGGACCCAGTACTTC
J: TRBJ2-5; D: NA; V: TRBV4-2; size: few; CDR3: CASSQGRGRGETQYF; DNA: TGTGCCAGCAGCCAAGGGCGGGGCAGGGGGGAGACCCAGTACTTC
J: TRBJ1-3; D: NA; V: TRBV7-2; size: few; CDR3: CASSLIGQAISGNTIYF; DNA: TGTGCCAGCAGCTTAATTGGTCAGGCGATCTCTGGAAACACCATATATTTT
J: TRBJ2-5; D: NA; V: TRBV7-3; size: NA; CDR3: CASSLEGLAPQETQYF; DNA: TGTGCCAGCAGCTTAGAAGGTTTGGCGCCCCAAGAGACCCAGTACTTC
J: TRBJ1-6; D: NA; V: TRBV27; size: few; CDR3: CASARTSSPLHF; DNA: TGTGCCAGCGCCAGAACGAGTTCACCCCTCCACTTT
J: TRBJ2-7; D: TRBD1; V: TRBV11-2; size: NA; CDR3: CASSLGTGLDEQYF; DNA: TGTGCCAGCAGCTTGGGGACAGGGCTCGACGAGCAGTACTTC
J: TRBJ1-5; D: NA; V: TRBV6-2/TRBV6-3; size: few; CDR3: CASSYVVGQHF; DNA: TGTGCCAGCAGTTACGTCGTGGGACAGCATTTT
J: TRBJ1-5; D: NA; V: TRBV6-1; size: NA; CDR3: CASSERTDDSNQPQHF; DNA: TGTGCCAGCAGTGAACGGACAGATGATAGCAATCAGCCCCAGCATTTT
J: TRBJ2-1; D: TRBD1; V: TRBV5-1; size: few; CDR3: CASSKGTGTNNEQFF; DNA: TGCGCCAGCAGCAAGGGGACAGGGACCAACAATGAGCAGTTCTTC
J: TRBJ1-5; D: TRBD1; V: TRBV12-3/TRBV12-4; size: few; CDR3: CASSWGTASNQPQHF; DNA: TGTGCCAGCAGTTGGGGGACAGCTAGCAATCAGCCCCAGCATTTT
J: TRBJ2-5; D: NA; V: TRBV3-1; size: NA; CDR3: CASSQGWVAETQYF; DNA: TGTGCCAGCAGCCAAGGATGGGTAGCAGAGACCCAGTACTTC
J: TRBJ2-7; D: TRBD1; V: TRBV9; size: few; CDR3: CASSVADRGYEQYF; DNA: TGTGCCAGCAGCGTCGCGGACAGGGGCTACGAGCAGTACTTC
J: TRBJ2-7; D: TRBD2; V: TRBV4-3; size: many; CDR3: CASSQEFSGGSYEQYF; DNA: TGCGCCAGCAGCCAAGAATTTAGCGGGGGTTCCTACGAGCAGTACTTC
J: TRBJ2-2; D: NA; V: TRBV29-1; size: few; CDR3: CGGRPLTGELFF; DNA: TGCGGGGGACGCCCCCTCACCGGGGAGCTGTTTTTT
J: TRBJ2-1; D: TRBD1; V: TRBV19; size: NA; CDR3: CASSISGQGTYNEQFF; DNA: TGTGCCAGTAGTATATCGGGACAGGGCACCTACAATGAGCAGTTCTTC
J: TRBJ2-3; D: TRBD1; V: TRBV2; size: NA; CDR3: CASSDRGLDTDTQYF; DNA: TGTGCCAGCAGTGACAGGGGGCTCGACACAGATACGCAGTATTTT
J: TRBJ2-1; D: NA; V: TRBV7-3; size: few; CDR3: CASSLGGGLRNEQFF; DNA: TGTGCCAGCAGCTTAGGGGGGGGCCTTAGAAATGAGCAGTTCTTC
J: TRBJ1-5; D: NA; V: TRBV4-1; size: few; CDR3: CASSQRGGQPQHF; DNA: TGCGCCAGCAGCCAAAGGGGGGGCCAGCCCCAGCATTTT
J: TRBJ2-1; D: TRBD2; V: TRBV7-2; size: NA; CDR3: CASSHPTSGGVSYNEQFF; DNA: TGTGCCAGCAGCCATCCGACTAGCGGGGGGGTTTCCTACAATGAGCAGTTCTTC
J: TRBJ2-1; D: TRBD1; V: TRBV5-1; size: NA; CDR3: CASSLAHRGNEQFF; DNA: TGCGCCAGCAGCTTGGCCCACAGGGGAAATGAGCAGTTCTTC
J: TRBJ2-1; D: NA; V: TRBV3-1; size: many; CDR3: CASSQDHRVEREQFF; DNA: TGTGCCAGCAGCCAAGACCACAGGGTTGAACGTGAGCAGTTCTTC
J: TRBJ1-5; D: NA; V: TRBV4-1; size: few; CDR3: CASSQEGRSRNQPQHF; DNA: TGCGCCAGCAGCCAAGAGGGAAGGAGTCGCAATCAGCCCCAGCATTTT
J: TRBJ2-1; D: NA; V: TRBV19; size: NA; CDR3: CASSLFGSHNEQFF; DNA: TGTGCCAGTAGTCTCTTCGGGAGCCACAATGAGCAGTTCTTC
J: TRBJ1-2; D: NA; V: TRBV7-2; size: medium-sized; CDR3: CASSPGLGLYGYTF; DNA: TGTGCCAGCAGCCCAGGCTTGGGGCTCTATGGCTACACCTTC
J: TRBJ2-7; D: NA; V: TRBV27; size: few; CDR3: CASSPLAGANSRYF; DNA: TGTGCCAGCAGTCCCTTGGCCGGGGCCAACTCCCGGTACTTC
J: TRBJ1-1; D: TRBD1; V: TRBV5-6; size: NA; CDR3: CASSLWVRGLNTEAFF; DNA: TGTGCCAGCAGCTTGTGGGTCAGGGGGTTGAACACTGAAGCTTTCTTT
J: TRBJ2-1; D: TRBD2; V: TRBV20-1; size: many; CDR3: CSAREVAGGPSNEQFF; DNA: TGCAGTGCTAGAGAAGTTGCGGGGGGGCCCAGCAATGAGCAGTTCTTC
J: TRBJ1-2; D: NA; V: TRBV5-4; size: few; CDR3: CASSPGRGHGYTF; DNA: TGTGCCAGCAGCCCAGGGAGGGGACATGGCTACACCTTC
J: TRBJ1-4; D: NA; V: TRBV4-3; size: NA; CDR3: CASSQDRVGEWGAYEKLFF; DNA: TGCGCCAGCAGCCAAGATCGAGTAGGGGAGTGGGGGGCTTATGAAAAACTGTTTTTT
J: TRBJ2-6; D: NA; V: TRBV2; size: NA; CDR3: CASSEARSGANVLTF; DNA: TGTGCCAGCAGTGAAGCCAGGTCCGGGGCCAACGTCCTGACTTTC
J: TRBJ1-5; D: NA; V: TRBV7-6; size: few; CDR3: CASSLGLGENQPQHF; DNA: TGTGCCAGCAGCTTAGGCTTGGGGGAAAATCAGCCCCAGCATTTT